A single sample gave rise to the 8 T cell receptor beta chains below, sequenced in a study of cytomegalovirus exposure and HLA in healthy donors. Primers included in the PCR were 60 Vbeta and 13 Jbeta primers. The data were produced by immunoSEQ multiplex PCR, yet TCRdb's version contains in-frame clones alone and is incomplete. The profile shows tens of thousands of clones, approximately 71% of them singletons. Sequencing used PBMCs. Every receptor here comes from a man aged 40-55 years in good health and CMV-seronegative.

This chain connects TRBV5-1 to TRBJ1-4; D is possibly TRBD1 (6 bases). Germline CDR1 and CDR2: SGHRS and YFSETQ. CDR3 length: 16 amino acids. Deletions cut 1 base from V and 1 base from J, with 11 bases between. In DNA form, the CDR3 reads TGCGCCAGCAGCTTGACAGGGAGCGTAACTAATGAAAAACTGTTTTTT. It specifies CASSLTGSVTNEKLFF.

The rearrangement links TRBV10-1 to TRBJ2-1; TRBD1 matches 7 bases. Germline CDR1 and CDR2: WNHNN and SYGVQD (reference sequence). The CDR3 loop spans 14 amino acids. Unmatched junction bases numbered 12, after V lost 4 bases and J lost 12 bases. CDR3 residues: CASSATGVRDSQFF. The CDR3 DNA is TGCGCCAGCAGTGCAACAGGGGTCCGGGATTCGCAGTTCTTC.

In its sample, this clone was seen once. The V and J genes are TRBV2 and TRBJ2-2, with 7 nucleotides matching TRBD1. The V gene end was trimmed by 8 bases and the J gene end by 0 bases; junction bases not matched to a gene: 9. Per the germline V gene, CDR1 is SNHLY and CDR2 is FYNNEI. This CDR3 is 16 amino acids long. The CDR3 protein is CASGRQGPANTGELFF. The DNA of the CDR3 is TGTGCCAGCGGAAGACAGGGCCCCGCGAACACCGGGGAGCTGTTTTTT.

This rearrangement joins TRBV9 to TRBJ2-1, with 7 bases that match TRBD1. CDR3 length equals 14 residues. V was pared by 2 bases and J by 5 bases, with 4 bases of the junction left unmatched. Per the germline V gene, CDR1 is SGDLS and CDR2 is YYNGEE. Here the CDR3 DNA reads TGTGCCAGCAGCGTGACAGGGTCCAACAATGAGCAGTTCTTC. Its translation is CASSVTGSNNEQFF.

The V call is TRBV7-6, the J call TRBJ2-7; tentatively, D is TRBD2 (5 bases). CDR1 and CDR2 (germline): SGHVS, FNYEAQ. Trimming cost V 4 bases and J 5 bases, with 15 bases left between them. This CDR3 has 14 amino acids. The CDR3 DNA sequence: TGTGCCAGCAGCTCACAGAGGGCGTCGAACGAGCAGTACTTC. Amino acids: CASSSQRASNEQYF.

The genes are TRBV4-2 and TRBJ2-7; D is perhaps TRBD1 (7 bases). Trimming took off 1 base at V and 6 bases at J, with 10 bases between the two ends. The CDR3 contains 13 residues. The germline V gene has CDR1 LGHNA and CDR2 YNFKEQ. The CDR3 coding sequence is TGTGCCAGCAGCCAAGGACAGGGAGGCGAGCAGTACTTC. Translation: CASSQGQGGEQYF.

This rearrangement joins TRBV4-1 to TRBJ1-3; the D gene is possibly TRBD1 (6 bases). Deletions cut 1 base from V and 0 bases from J, with 16 bases between. The CDR3 extends over 18 amino acids. CDR1 is MGHRA, CDR2 YSYEKL, per germline. CDR3 DNA: TGCGCCAGCAGCCAAGGAACAGGGTTTCCCAACTCTGGAAACACCATATATTTT. It translates to CASSQGTGFPNSGNTIYF.

The genes are TRBV9 and TRBJ1-1, with 7 bases identical to TRBD1. The CDR3 runs to 14 residues. Losses at the gene ends were 1 base for V and 2 bases for J; bases not matched to a gene: 2. The germline V gene encodes CDR1 SGDLS and CDR2 YYNGEE. DNA of the CDR3: TGTGCCAGCAGCGTAACAGGGGCCAACACTGAAGCTTTCTTT. Translation: CASSVTGANTEAFF. The full variable domain, its missing parts supplied by reference TRBV9 and TRBJ1-1, is DSGVTQTPKHLITATGQRVTLRCSPRSGDLSVYWYQQSLDQGLQFLIQYYNGEERAKGNILERFSAQQFPDLHSELNLSSLELGDSALYFCASSVTGANTEAFFGQGTRLTVV.